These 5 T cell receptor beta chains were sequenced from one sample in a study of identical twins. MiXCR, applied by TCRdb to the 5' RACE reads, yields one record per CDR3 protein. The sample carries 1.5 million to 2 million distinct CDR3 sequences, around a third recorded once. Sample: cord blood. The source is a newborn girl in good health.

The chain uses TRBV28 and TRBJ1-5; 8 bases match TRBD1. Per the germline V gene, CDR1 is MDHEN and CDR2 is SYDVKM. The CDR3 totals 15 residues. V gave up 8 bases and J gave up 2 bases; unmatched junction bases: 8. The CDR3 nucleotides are TGTGCCAGCCGACAACCGGGACAGGGCAATCAGCCCCAGCATTTT. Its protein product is CASRQPGQGNQPQHF.

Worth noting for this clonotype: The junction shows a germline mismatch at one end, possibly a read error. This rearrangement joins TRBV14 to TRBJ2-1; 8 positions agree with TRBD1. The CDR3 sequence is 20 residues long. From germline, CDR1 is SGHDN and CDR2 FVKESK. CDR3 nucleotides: TGTGCCAGCAGCCAAGTTCGGGGACAGGCCAAGCCTCCCCACGCCAATAAGCAGTTCTTC. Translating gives CASSQVRGQAKPPHANKQFF.

The CDR3 region is CASSRLTSGRNEQFF. The DNA for the CDR3 is TGTGCCAGCAGCCGATTGACTAGCGGGAGAAATGAGCAGTTCTTC. This rearrangement joins TRBV27 to TRBJ2-1, with TRBD2 matching over 12 bases. The CDR3 is 15 amino acids. Germline CDR1 reads MNHEY; CDR2 reads SMNVEV (reference sequence). The junction had 7 bases not matched to a gene; V was cut back by 6 bases and J by 7 bases.

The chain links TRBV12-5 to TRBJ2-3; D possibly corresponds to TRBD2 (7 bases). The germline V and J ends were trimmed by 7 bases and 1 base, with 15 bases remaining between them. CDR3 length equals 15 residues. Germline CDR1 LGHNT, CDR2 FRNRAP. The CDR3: CASALGGGRTDTQYF. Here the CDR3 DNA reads TGTGCTAGTGCCCTGGGGGGGGGCCGCACAGATACGCAGTATTTT.

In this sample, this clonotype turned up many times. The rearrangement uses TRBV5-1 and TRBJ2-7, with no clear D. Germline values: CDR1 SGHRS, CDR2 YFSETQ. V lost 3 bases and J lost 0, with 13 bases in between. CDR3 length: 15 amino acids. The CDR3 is CASSSVGMGSYEQYF. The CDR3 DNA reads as TGCGCCAGCAGCTCTGTAGGCATGGGCTCCTACGAGCAGTACTTC.